This T cell receptor beta chain derives from a study of cytomegalovirus exposure and HLA in healthy donors. The CDR3 sequence is 14 residues long. In germline, CDR1 is SNHLY, CDR2 FYNNEI. The germline V and J ends were trimmed by 3 bases and 6 bases, with 12 bases remaining between them. Note on this clone: The antigen remains unidentified.

Overall study findings and caveats: Evidence from a later analysis indicated that most CMV-associated TCR beta chains looked HLA-restricted. Roughly even sequencing depth across donors was the assumption behind the presence/absence analyses. Productive rates of about 90% or about 30% were seen for most TCR beta V segments in an earlier analysis. Association with HLA alleles at 0.05 false discovery rate was found for around 17,000 TCR beta sequences in a later analysis.

The study ran its PCR with 60 Vbeta and 13 Jbeta primers. TCRdb's table, derived via immunoSEQ multiplex PCR, lists solely in-frame clones and lacks some. The repertoire shows roughly 120,000 clones; the top ten hold about 2.7%. The sample comprised PBMCs. The chain is built from TRBV2 and TRBJ2-1, with D possibly matching TRBD2 (6 bases). This clonotype was sampled from a man aged 30 to 45 in good health and CMV-seronegative. CDR3 residues: CASSEGGPGNEQFF. CDR3 bases: TGTGCCAGCAGTGAGGGGGGTCCTGGCAATGAGCAGTTCTTC.